The 16 T cell receptor beta chains reported below all come from one sample, sequenced in a study of beta chain features in type 1 diabetes. As every portion of the isolated RNA was reverse transcribed, the sequencing read expressed TCRB transcripts. Method: immunoSEQ multiplex PCR; TCRdb's copy keeps in-frame clones and lacks some. The sample carries around 300,000 clones, 8% recorded once. Material: central memory CD4+ T cells from blood. These receptor sequences come from a woman aged 18-30 years in good health.

This clone showed up many times. The V and J genes are TRBV21-1 and TRBJ2-3; TRBD2, the table's D call, lacks a check against the DNA. TRBV21-1 is marked as a pseudogene. The CDR3 is 14 residues long. The CDR3 loop is CARTQGLGTDTQYF. In DNA, the CDR3 is TGTGCCAGGACTCAGGGACTCGGCACAGATACGCAGTATTTT.

The table lists this clone with a count of one. A far larger clone differs by one base, so this is likely a read error. This chain joins TRBV6-1 and TRBJ1-2; 8 positions match TRBD1. Per the germline V gene, CDR1 is MNHNS and CDR2 is SASEGT. CDR3 length equals 12 residues. V was pared by 6 bases and J by 5 bases, with 2 bases of the junction left unmatched. In DNA, the CDR3 is TGTGCCAGCAGCCGGGACAGGTATGGCTACACCTTC. Its translation: CASSRDRYGYTF.

This chain links TRBV4-1 with TRBJ1-2; a possible D gene is TRBD1 (6 bases). V lost 6 bases and J 4 bases, leaving 12 bases between the germline ends. There are 13 residues in the CDR3. Germline V gene lookup returns CDR1 MGHRA and CDR2 YSYEKL. The CDR3 sequence: CASREQGSYGYTF. CDR3 coding DNA: TGCGCCAGCAGGGAGCAGGGGTCCTATGGCTACACCTTC.

With respect to this clone: At one end the junction does not follow the germline gene, possibly because of a read error. V gene TRBV7-9 combines with J gene TRBJ2-5; possible D gene TRBD2, 6 bases. The CDR3 length is 13 residues. Germline loops: CDR1 SEHNR, CDR2 FQNEAQ (reference sequence). The CDR3 spells CASSVADQETQYF. CDR3 in DNA: TGTGCCAGCAGCGTAGCGGACCAAGAGACCCAGTACTTC.

This chain joins TRBV5-1 and TRBJ2-7; 8 nucleotides align to TRBD1. V was pared by 7 bases and J by 4 bases, with 10 bases of the junction left unmatched. Germline values: CDR1 SGHRS, CDR2 YFSETQ. The CDR3 runs to 14 residues. The CDR3 region has the DNA TGCGCCAGCGGACAGGGACAGTTGGGGTACGAGCAGTACTTC. Residues: CASGQGQLGYEQYF.

The chain employs TRBV28 and TRBJ1-1, with D hard to call. This CDR3 region has 13 residues. V lost 3 bases and J lost 1, with 6 bases in between. Per the germline V gene, CDR1 is MDHEN and CDR2 is SYDVKM. CDR3 residues: CASSFGRNTEAFF. Written as DNA, the CDR3 is TGTGCCAGCAGTTTCGGCAGGAACACTGAAGCTTTCTTT.

The chain recombines TRBV27 with TRBJ1-2; 7 positions match TRBD1. Losses at the gene ends were 5 bases for V and 1 base for J; bases not matched to a gene: 10. This CDR3 spans 16 amino acids. Germline CDR1 reads MNHEY; CDR2 reads SMNVEV (reference sequence). DNA of the CDR3: TGTGCCAGCAGTATACGGACAGGCGCGCTTAACTATGGCTACACCTTC. It yields the protein CASSIRTGALNYGYTF.

This clone was counted at least ten times. J is TRBJ1-2 and V is TRBV4-1; 8 nucleotides align to TRBD1. The trim removed 2 bases at V and 6 bases at J, leaving 8 bases unmatched. Looked up from germline, CDR1 is MGHRA and CDR2 is YSYEKL. This CDR3 region has 15 residues. The CDR3 protein is CASSQLDRDMDGYTF. CDR3 coding DNA: TGCGCCAGCAGCCAACTGGACAGGGATATGGATGGCTACACCTTC.

The chain links TRBV23-1 to TRBJ1-5, with 8 bases identical to TRBD1. TRBV23-1 carries the ORF label, with uncertain function. The CDR3 has 16 residues. The J segment lost 3 bases and the V segment lost 6 bases, leaving 10 bases of the junction unmatched. CDR3 loop: CASSHQGTGFNQPQHF. The CDR3 DNA sequence: TGCGCCAGCAGCCACCAGGGGACAGGATTCAATCAGCCCCAGCATTTT.

The chain carries TRBV7-9 and TRBJ1-1, with D perhaps matching TRBD1 (5 bases). V gave up 2 bases and J gave up 3 bases, with 10 bases separating them. In germline, CDR1 is SEHNR, CDR2 FQNEAQ (reference sequence). This CDR3 comprises 14 residues. CDR3 DNA: TGTGCCAGCAGCTTAACTGTGGGGCACACTGAAGCTTTCTTT. Its translation: CASSLTVGHTEAFF.

The chain recombines TRBV6-5 with TRBJ1-5, with 8 nucleotides matching TRBD1. The CDR3 is made up of 14 amino acids. Germline CDR1 is MNHEY and CDR2 is SVGAGI. Unmatched junction bases numbered 7, after V lost 6 bases and J lost 6 bases. The CDR3 protein is CASRRRQGFQPQHF. For the CDR3, the DNA is TGTGCCAGCAGACGCCGACAGGGGTTTCAGCCCCAGCATTTT.

This clone turned up a few times. The chain recombines TRBV9 with TRBJ2-5, with D maybe TRBD1 (6 bases). Germline CDR1 is SGDLS and CDR2 is YYNGEE. CDR3 size: 15 residues. The V gene lost 3 bases and the J gene lost 2 bases, with 14 bases spanning the gap. CDR3 residues: CASSASPTGQETQYF. The CDR3 DNA sequence: TGTGCCAGCAGCGCCTCCCCTACAGGGCAAGAGACCCAGTACTTC.

This clone has just a few counts. The J gene is TRBJ2-3, the V gene TRBV19; tentatively, D is TRBD1 (7 bases). Trimming stripped 8 bases from V and 5 bases from J, with 20 bases between. This CDR3 has 15 amino acids. Germline lookup yields CDR1 LNHDA and CDR2 SQIVND (reference sequence). CDR3 residues: CASGRQGGSGDTQYF. The CDR3 nucleotides read TGTGCCAGTGGCCGACAGGGAGGTTCGGGAGATACGCAGTATTTT.

This clone has a handful of counts. The V gene is TRBV28, the J gene TRBJ1-5, with TRBD1 matching over 7 bases. CDR3 length: 16 residues. J lost 0 bases, V lost 6 bases, and 8 bases had no gene match. CDR1 and CDR2 (germline): MDHEN, SYDVKM. CDR3 nucleotide sequence: TGTGCCAGCAGACTCGGGACAGCATATAGCAATCAGCCCCAGCATTTT. It codes for CASRLGTAYSNQPQHF.

This clone was seen a few times. The chain recombines TRBV5-4 with TRBJ2-7; D may match TRBD1 or TRBD2 (5 bases each). In germline, CDR1 is SGHNT, CDR2 YYREEE (reference sequence). Trimming stripped 0 bases from V and 2 bases from J, with 9 bases between. The CDR3 length is 14 residues. The CDR3 nucleotides read TGTGCCAGCAGCTTGGCTGTGGGGGCCTACGAGCAGTACTTC. It translates to CASSLAVGAYEQYF.

The V and J genes are TRBV25-1 and TRBJ2-2, with D possibly being TRBD1 (6 bases). CDR1 MGHDK and CDR2 SYGVNS come from the germline V gene. V lost 6 bases and J lost 6, with 8 bases in between. This CDR3 spans 12 amino acids. DNA for the CDR3: TGTGCCAGCAGGGGGGCACCCGGGGAGCTGTTTTTT. This codes for CASRGAPGELFF.